These T cell receptor beta chains were read from a single sample in a study of cytomegalovirus exposure and HLA in healthy donors. TCRdb's table, derived via immunoSEQ multiplex PCR, lists solely in-frame clones and lacks some. The data hold 150,000 to 200,000 clones, with 85% observed a single time. Sequencing input: PBMCs. Receptor source: a man between 18 and 35 years old in good health and CMV-seropositive. Each CDR3 is given with its conserved first and last residue. Each record gives: clone size, D gene, J gene, V gene, CDR3 DNA, CDR3 protein. A D gene is named only where the DNA matches it firmly. Clone size is not always given. Where it is, it says once, few, many or a class for expanded clones.

once . TRBJ1-6 TRBV14 TGTGCCAGCAGCCAAGGCGGTGAGGACACCTGGTACTCCTATAATTCACCCCTCCACTTT CASSQGGEDTWYSYNSPLHF
. TRBD1 TRBJ1-3 TRBV11-2 TGTGCCAGCAGCCTGACTTTGAGGACAGGGGGTCTTTCTGGAAACACCATATATTTT CASSLTLRTGGLSGNTIYF
. . TRBJ2-5 TRBV11-3 TGTGCCAGCAGTTCTGAAGAGACCCAGTACTTC CASSSEETQYF
. . TRBJ1-6 TRBV11-3 TGTGCCAGCAGCTTGTCGGGGGTGTATAATTCACCCCTCCACTTT CASSLSGVYNSPLHF
once . TRBJ2-2 TRBV7-9 TGTGCCAGCAGCCGTGGGGGGACCGGGGAGCTGTTTTTT CASSRGGTGELFF
. . TRBJ2-7 TRBV11-3 TGTGCCAGCAGCCAGGGAGGGGGGTCCTACGAGCAGTACTTC CASSQGGGSYEQYF
. . TRBJ2-1 TRBV7-9 TGTGCCAGCACCCAGCCAGGGGGGCGTCCCAATGAGCAGTTCTTC CASTQPGGRPNEQFF
. TRBD2 TRBJ2-5 TRBV4-3 TGCGCCAGCAGCCAAGGACTAGCGGAGGGGGAGACCCAGTACTTC CASSQGLAEGETQYF
. . TRBJ1-3 TRBV7-2 TGTGCCAGCAGCCCCTCTGGGGCCTCCTCTGGAAACACCATATATTTT CASSPSGASSGNTIYF
. TRBD1 TRBJ1-2 TRBV6-5 TGTGCCAGCCGAGCCCCCACAGGGGGCGCTTCCGGCTACACCTTC CASRAPTGGASGYTF
. TRBD2 TRBJ2-1 TRBV19 TGTGCCAGTAGTATAAGGCGGGGGGGCAATGATGAGCAGTTCTTC CASSIRRGGNDEQFF
. . TRBJ1-6 TRBV19 TGTGCCAGTAGGACTACGAGTGGCGATTCACCCCTCCACTTT CASRTTSGDSPLHF
. . TRBJ1-1 TRBV10-3 TGTGCCATCAGGCCGCAGGGTTCGGGTTATTTCTTT CAIRPQGSGYFF
. TRBD1 TRBJ1-5 TRBV27 TGTGCCAGCAGTTCCGGACAGGGTAATCAGCCCCAGCATTTT CASSSGQGNQPQHF
. TRBD1 TRBJ1-3 TRBV5-6 TGTGCCAGCAGCTTGAGGACAGGGGGCGCTCATTCCGGCACCATATATTTT CASSLRTGGAHSGTIYF
. . TRBJ2-5 TRBV28 TGTGCCAGCAGGGACTTTCAAGAGACCCAGTACTTC CASRDFQETQYF
once . TRBJ2-7 TRBV14 TGTGCCAGCAGCTGGTCCTGGGGCGCCGGAGGGGAGCAGTACTTC CASSWSWGAGGEQYF
. TRBD1 TRBJ1-2 TRBV6-5 TGTGCCAGCAGTCCAGGGACAGGGGGCACCTATGGCTACACCTTC CASSPGTGGTYGYTF
. TRBD1 TRBJ1-1 TRBV7-9 TGTGCCAGCAGCAAAGGACAGGGAGTCATGAACACTGAAGCTTTCTTT CASSKGQGVMNTEAFF
. . TRBJ1-4 TRBV7-9 TGTGCCAGCAGCTTGGGGGGGGGCAATGAAAAACTGTTTTTT CASSLGGGNEKLFF
. . TRBJ2-5 TRBV27 TGTGCCAGCAGTCCGGTGAGCCCCCCAGAGACCCAGTACTTC CASSPVSPPETQYF
. TRBD1 TRBJ2-7 TRBV6-5 TGTGCCAGCAGTTACGGGACAGCATCCTACGAGCAGTACTTC CASSYGTASYEQYF
. . TRBJ1-2 TRBV9 TGTGCCAGCAGCCCTTTCAGGGGAAATTATGGCTACACCTTC CASSPFRGNYGYTF
few . TRBJ2-1 TRBV4-2 TGTGCCAGCAGCCAAGATAGAGCGACGGTATACAATGAGCAGTTCTTC CASSQDRATVYNEQFF
. . TRBJ2-2 TRBV7-9 TGTGCCAGTTTCAGTACCGGGGAGCTGTTTTTT CASFSTGELFF
. . TRBJ1-2 TRBV19 TGTGCCAGTAGTTCTACGGGATCCTTAAACTATGGCTACACCTTC CASSSTGSLNYGYTF
. . TRBJ1-1 TRBV2 TGTGCCAGCAGTGAAAGGTACGGAGGATTTAACACTGAAGCTTTCTTT CASSERYGGFNTEAFF
once . TRBJ1-1 TRBV5-6 TGTGCCAGCAGCTTGTACGGGCAGGGTAATACTGAAGCTTTCTTT CASSLYGQGNTEAFF
few TRBD2 TRBJ2-3 TRBV4-2 TGTGCCAGCAGCCAAAACCCCATCCTAGCGGGGGGGGCTGATACGCAGTATTTT CASSQNPILAGGADTQYF
. . TRBJ1-1 TRBV10-3 TGTGCCAGCCGGGGGTACACTGAAGCTTTCTTT CASRGYTEAFF
. . TRBJ2-7 TRBV2 TGTGCCAGCAGTTCCAGACAGGTACCCTACGAGCAGTACTTC CASSSRQVPYEQYF
. TRBD2 TRBJ2-1 TRBV5-1 TGCGCCAGCAGCTCGAATGCCGGGACTAGTGGGCAGTTCTTC CASSSNAGTSGQFF
. . TRBJ2-5 TRBV6-1 TGTGCCAGCAGGGCGGGGTGGGGCCAAGAGACCCAGTACTTC CASRAGWGQETQYF
. TRBD2 TRBJ2-5 TRBV7-9 TGTGCCAGCAGCAGTCGAAAAACGGTGGGGGGGGAGACCCAGTACTTC CASSSRKTVGGETQYF
once . TRBJ1-1 TRBV6-4 TGTGCCAGCAGCGCAACAGGGAACACTGAAGCTTTCTTT CASSATGNTEAFF
. . TRBJ1-2 TRBV5-5 TGTGCCAGCAGCTTGGGGACTTCTAACTATGGCTACACCTTC CASSLGTSNYGYTF
. TRBD1 TRBJ1-2 TRBV4-1 TGCGCCAGCAGCCCCCCGTTAGGGACAGGGGACTATGGCTACACCTTC CASSPPLGTGDYGYTF
. TRBD1 TRBJ1-5 TRBV10-1 TGCGCCAGCAGTGACCCGGGACAGGGTAATAGCAATCAGCCCCAGCATTTT CASSDPGQGNSNQPQHF
. TRBD1 TRBJ2-3 TRBV9 TGTGCCAGCAGCGTCGCTCTGACAGGGGGAAGCACAGATACGCAGTATTTT CASSVALTGGSTDTQYF
. . TRBJ1-5 TRBV5-5 TGTGCCAGCAGCTTGGCCACAGGCATAAGTGAGCCCCAGCATTTT CASSLATGISEPQHF
. . TRBJ2-5 TRBV10-1 TGCGCCAGCAGTGAGTCTCGAGAGACCCAGTACTTC CASSESRETQYF
few . TRBJ1-3 TRBV4-3 TGCGCCAGCAGCCAAGATCCCGAGGTGGCTGGAAACACCATATATTTT CASSQDPEVAGNTIYF
. TRBD1 TRBJ1-6 TRBV6-1 TGTGCCAGCAGGGGAGGACAGGGTTATAATTCACCCCTCCACTTT CASRGGQGYNSPLHF
. . TRBJ2-3 TRBV5-5 TGTGCCAGCAGCGCCTCAGGGGCAGATACGCAGTATTTT CASSASGADTQYF
. TRBD1 TRBJ2-1 TRBV6-1 TGTGCCAGCAAGTTGGGACAGGGCGGCAATGAGCAGTTCTTC CASKLGQGGNEQFF
. . TRBJ2-2 TRBV5-8 TGTGCCAGCAGCCCCTCCGACAGGACGTCGAACACCGGGGAGCTGTTTTTT CASSPSDRTSNTGELFF
. . TRBJ2-5 TRBV6-6 TGTGCCAGCAGACACCCCCAAGGGGGAACACAAGAGACCCAGTACTTC CASRHPQGGTQETQYF
. . TRBJ2-1 TRBV11-3 TGTGCCAGCAGCTTAGATGAGGGGGTCCCAGGGTTCTTC CASSLDEGVPGFF
. TRBD2 TRBJ2-7 TRBV5-8 TGTGCCAGCAGCCTGGGGGCTCGGGGGGGCTACGAGCAGTACTTC CASSLGARGGYEQYF
once . TRBJ2-6 TRBV9 TGTGCCAGCAGGGAAACAGAGCCCCCCTCCGGGGCCAACGTCCTGACTTTC CASRETEPPSGANVLTF
. . TRBJ1-2 TRBV29-1 TGCAGCATACTCGGGGGTCTCTATGGCTACACCTTC CSILGGLYGYTF
. . TRBJ2-1 TRBV27 TGTGCCAGCAGTTTGGGGACCTTACAGGGATCTGGTGAGCAGTTCTTC CASSLGTLQGSGEQFF
once . TRBJ1-2 TRBV9 TGTGCCAGCAGCGCCATCTATGGCTACACCTTC CASSAIYGYTF
. TRBD1 TRBJ1-1 TRBV29-1 TGCAGCGGAGACAGGGGAAACACTGAAGCTTTCTTT CSGDRGNTEAFF